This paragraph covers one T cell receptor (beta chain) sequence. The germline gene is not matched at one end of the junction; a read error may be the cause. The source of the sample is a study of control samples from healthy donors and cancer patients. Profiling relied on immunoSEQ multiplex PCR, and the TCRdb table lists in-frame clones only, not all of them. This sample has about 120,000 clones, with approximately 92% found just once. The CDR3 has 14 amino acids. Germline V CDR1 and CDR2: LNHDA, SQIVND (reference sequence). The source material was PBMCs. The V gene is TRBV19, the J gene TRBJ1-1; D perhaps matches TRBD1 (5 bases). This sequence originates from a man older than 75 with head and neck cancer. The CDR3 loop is CASSLDRLNTEAFF. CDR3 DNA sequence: TGTGCCAGTAGTCTAGACAGACTGAACACTGAAGCTTTCTTT. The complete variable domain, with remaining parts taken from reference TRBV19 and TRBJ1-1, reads DGGITQSPKYLFRKEGQNVTLSCEQNLNHDAMYWYRQDPGQGLRLIYYSQIVNDFQKGDIAEGYSVSREKKESFPLTVTSAQKNPTAFYLCASSLDRLNTEAFFGQGTRLTVV.